This T cell receptor beta chain was captured by sequencing in a study of T-cell memory formation after mild COVID-19. Each CDR3 protein gets one entry after TCRdb re-called the 5' RACE reads with MiXCR. The sample has 530,000 or so distinct CDR3 sequences; approximately 15% are singletons. This CDR3 is 18 amino acids long. V was trimmed by 5 bases and J by 5 bases, leaving 25 bases between them. Per the germline V gene, CDR1 is MNHEY and CDR2 is SMNVEV (reference sequence). Comment on this clonotype: The target antigen is unknown.

Study findings and constraints: For contracting clones, CD4+ ones sat mainly in CM and EM, CD8+ in EMRA. The study found balanced CD4/CD8 in clones contracting day 15 to 85 and a CD4+ lean in later expanders.

Source material: PBMCs or a T cell subset sorted from them (not recorded which). The chain couples TRBV27 to TRBJ2-1; D gene ambiguous. The receptor's source is an adult woman who had mild COVID-19 (a few samples of this study predate the infection). Cell type and time point are not known. The CDR3 loop reads CASSPTLGSLIINNEQFF. DNA for the CDR3: TGTGCCAGCAGTCCAACCCTGGGCAGCCTTATTATAAACAATGAGCAGTTCTTC.